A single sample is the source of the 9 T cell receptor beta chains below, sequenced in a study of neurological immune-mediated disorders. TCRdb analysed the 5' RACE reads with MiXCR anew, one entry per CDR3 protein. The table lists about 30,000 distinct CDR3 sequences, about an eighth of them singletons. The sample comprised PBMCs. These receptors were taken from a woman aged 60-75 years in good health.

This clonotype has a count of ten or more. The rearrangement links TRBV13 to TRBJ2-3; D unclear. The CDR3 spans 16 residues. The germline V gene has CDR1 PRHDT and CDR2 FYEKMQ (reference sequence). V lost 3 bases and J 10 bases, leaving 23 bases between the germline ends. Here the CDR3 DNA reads TGTGCCAGCAGCTTTAAAGGCCATCTGGGGTGGCCTGCGCAGTATTTT. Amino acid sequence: CASSFKGHLGWPAQYF.

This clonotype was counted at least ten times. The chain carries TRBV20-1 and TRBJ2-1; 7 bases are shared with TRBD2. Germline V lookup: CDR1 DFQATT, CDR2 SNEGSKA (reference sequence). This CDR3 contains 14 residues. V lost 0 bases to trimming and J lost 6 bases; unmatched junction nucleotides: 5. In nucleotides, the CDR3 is TGCAGTGCTAGAGACCTGACTAGCCCCAATGAGCAGTTCTTC. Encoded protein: CSARDLTSPNEQFF.

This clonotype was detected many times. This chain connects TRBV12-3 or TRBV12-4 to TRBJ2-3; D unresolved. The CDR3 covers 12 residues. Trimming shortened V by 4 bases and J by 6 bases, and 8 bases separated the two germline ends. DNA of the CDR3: TGTGCCAGCAGTTGGTCGCGGGATACGCAGTATTTT. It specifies CASSWSRDTQYF.

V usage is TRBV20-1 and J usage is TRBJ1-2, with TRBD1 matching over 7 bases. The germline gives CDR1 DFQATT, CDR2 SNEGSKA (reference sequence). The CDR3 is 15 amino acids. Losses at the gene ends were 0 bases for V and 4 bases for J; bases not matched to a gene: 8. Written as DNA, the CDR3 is TGCAGTGCTAGAGATCCCGACAGGGCTGGCTATGGCTACACCTTC. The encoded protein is CSARDPDRAGYGYTF.

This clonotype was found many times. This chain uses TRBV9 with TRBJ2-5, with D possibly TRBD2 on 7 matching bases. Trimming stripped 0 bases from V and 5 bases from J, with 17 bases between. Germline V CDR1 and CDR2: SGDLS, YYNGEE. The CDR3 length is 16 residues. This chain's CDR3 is CASSVESGGHGETQYF. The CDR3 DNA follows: TGTGCCAGCAGCGTAGAATCCGGGGGGCACGGGGAGACCCAGTACTTC. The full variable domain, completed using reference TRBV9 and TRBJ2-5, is DSGVTQTPKHLITATGQRVTLRCSPRSGDLSVYWYQQSLDQGLQFLIQYYNGEERAKGNILERFSAQQFPDLHSELNLSSLELGDSALYFCASSVESGGHGETQYFGPGTRLLVL.

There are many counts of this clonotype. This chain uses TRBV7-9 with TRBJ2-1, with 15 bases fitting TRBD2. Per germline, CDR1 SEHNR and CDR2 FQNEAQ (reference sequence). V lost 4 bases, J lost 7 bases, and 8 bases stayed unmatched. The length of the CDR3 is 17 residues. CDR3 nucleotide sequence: TGTGCCAGCAGCTCGAGGACTAGCGGGGGGGCGGGAAATGAGCAGTTCTTC. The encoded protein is CASSSRTSGGAGNEQFF. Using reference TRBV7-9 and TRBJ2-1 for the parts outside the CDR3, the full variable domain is DTGVSQNPRHKITKRGQNVTFRCDPISEHNRLYWYRQTLGQGPEFLTYFQNEAQLEKSRLLSDRFSAERPKGSFSTLEIQRTEQGDSAMYLCASSSRTSGGAGNEQFFGPGTRLTVL.

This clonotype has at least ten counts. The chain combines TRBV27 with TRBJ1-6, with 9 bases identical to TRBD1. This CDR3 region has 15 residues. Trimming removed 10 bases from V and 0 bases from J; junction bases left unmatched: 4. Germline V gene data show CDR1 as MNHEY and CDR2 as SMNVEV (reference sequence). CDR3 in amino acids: CAIPTGGSYNSPLHF. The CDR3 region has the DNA TGTGCCATTCCGACAGGGGGCTCCTATAATTCACCCCTCCACTTT.

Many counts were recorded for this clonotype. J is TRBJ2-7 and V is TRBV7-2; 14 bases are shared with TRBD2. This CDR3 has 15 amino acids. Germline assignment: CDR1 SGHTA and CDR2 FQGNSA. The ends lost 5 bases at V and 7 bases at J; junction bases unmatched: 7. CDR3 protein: CASSRLAGGPGEQYF. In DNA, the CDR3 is TGTGCCAGCAGCCGACTAGCGGGAGGGCCGGGTGAGCAGTACTTC.

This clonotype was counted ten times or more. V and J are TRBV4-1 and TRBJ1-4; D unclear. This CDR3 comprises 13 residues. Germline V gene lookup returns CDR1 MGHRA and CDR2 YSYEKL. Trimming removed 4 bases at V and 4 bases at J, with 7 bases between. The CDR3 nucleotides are TGCGCCAGCAGCCGGGCCCTTAATGAAAAACTGTTTTTT. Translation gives CASSRALNEKLFF.